This T cell receptor (beta chain) was sequenced for a study of beta chain features in type 1 diabetes. Study as a whole: Analysis included about 100 million sorted cells drawn from all samples. Study outcomes and limitations: Comparison showed that naive, central memory and Treg TCRB repertoires appeared more similar among patients than among healthy donors.

Note on this clone: The antigen is unknown.

This CDR3 contains 14 residues. CDR1 is LNHDA, CDR2 SQIVND, per germline (reference sequence). With 7 bases clipped from V and 7 bases from J, the junction kept 7 bases outside the gene matches. Expressed TCRB transcripts were sequenced because the isolated RNA had all been reverse transcribed beforehand. Using immunoSEQ multiplex PCR, the repertoire was profiled, and TCRdb retains in-frame clones only, with some absent. The sample includes about 140,000 clones, roughly 10% of them seen just once. CD45RO/CCR7/CD25/CD127/CD95/CD27 separated CD4+ naive, central memory, regulatory and stem cell-like memory cells by sorting.

The chain employs TRBV19 and TRBJ2-1; 10 bases align to TRBD2. Sequenced: central memory CD4+ T cells from blood. This receptor was identified in a woman in her thirties or forties in good health. The CDR3 nucleotides read TGTGCCAGTAACGAGCGGGGGGGCCCAAATGAGCAGTTCTTC. Its translation: CASNERGGPNEQFF.